Listed below are T cell receptor beta chains from one sample, sequenced in a study of OX40 agonist ivuxolimab in advanced cancers. TCRdb's copy holds only in-frame clones and misses some; the assay was immunoSEQ multiplex PCR. The table includes around 43,000 clones, around 86% detected once. Sequenced material: CD4+ or CD8+ T cells sorted from blood, taken in a trial of the OX40 agonist ivuxolimab. These receptor sequences come from an adult with an advanced solid tumor such as melanoma, head and neck, liver or kidney cancer. CDR3s include the opening cysteine and the closing phenylalanine or tryptophan. The order of the fields is V gene, CDR3 length, clone size, J gene, D gene, CDR3 protein, CDR3 DNA. D genes are given only for firm matches. Expanded clones are given a class, and other clones once, few, many or no size at all.

V gene: TRBV10-2
CDR3 length: 14
clone size: NA
J gene: TRBJ1-2
D gene: NA
CDR3 protein: CASSGISLNYGYTF
CDR3 DNA: TGCGCCAGCAGTGGGATTTCTCTAAACTATGGCTACACCTTC

V gene: TRBV11-3
CDR3 length: 12
clone size: NA
J gene: TRBJ2-1
D gene: NA
CDR3 protein: CASSGNYNEQFF
CDR3 DNA: TGTGCCAGCTCCGGCAACTACAATGAGCAGTTCTTC

V gene: TRBV6-1
CDR3 length: 14
clone size: NA
J gene: TRBJ2-7
D gene: NA
CDR3 protein: CASSDFGLSYEQYF
CDR3 DNA: TGTGCCAGCAGTGACTTCGGACTCTCCTACGAGCAGTACTTC

V gene: TRBV25-1
CDR3 length: 15
clone size: NA
J gene: TRBJ1-2
D gene: NA
CDR3 protein: CASSKVEGIEGGYTF
CDR3 DNA: TGTGCCAGCTCAAAGGTGGAGGGAATAGAGGGTGGCTACACCTTC

V gene: TRBV5-1
CDR3 length: 14
clone size: NA
J gene: TRBJ2-1
D gene: NA
CDR3 protein: CASSPGDWYNEQFF
CDR3 DNA: TGCGCCAGCAGCCCCGGGGACTGGTACAATGAGCAGTTCTTC

V gene: TRBV5-4
CDR3 length: 17
clone size: once
J gene: TRBJ1-4
D gene: TRBD1
CDR3 protein: CASSSGDRAARYEKLFF
CDR3 DNA: TGTGCCAGCAGCTCGGGGGACAGGGCCGCTCGGTATGAAAAACTGTTTTTT

V gene: TRBV7-9
CDR3 length: 14
clone size: few
J gene: TRBJ1-5
D gene: NA
CDR3 protein: CASTVGYSNQPQHF
CDR3 DNA: TGTGCCAGCACCGTAGGATATAGCAATCAGCCCCAGCATTTT

V gene: TRBV11-2
CDR3 length: 13
clone size: NA
J gene: TRBJ1-5
D gene: NA
CDR3 protein: CASSPRVNQPQHF
CDR3 DNA: TGTGCCAGCAGCCCCCGGGTCAATCAGCCCCAGCATTTT

V gene: TRBV27
CDR3 length: 13
clone size: NA
J gene: TRBJ1-2
D gene: NA
CDR3 protein: CASSLGGRIDYTF
CDR3 DNA: TGTGCCAGCAGTTTGGGGGGGCGAATCGACTACACCTTC

V gene: TRBV19
CDR3 length: 20
clone size: NA
J gene: TRBJ1-4
D gene: NA
CDR3 protein: CASSIVYVNRDTATNEKLFF
CDR3 DNA: TGTGCCAGTAGTATAGTCTACGTTAACCGGGACACGGCAACTAATGAAAAACTGTTTTTT

V gene: TRBV9
CDR3 length: 14
clone size: NA
J gene: TRBJ2-3
D gene: NA
CDR3 protein: CASSVGVFTDTQYF
CDR3 DNA: TGTGCCAGCAGCGTAGGTGTCTTTACAGATACGCAGTATTTT

V gene: TRBV6-1
CDR3 length: 15
clone size: NA
J gene: TRBJ2-4
D gene: TRBD1
CDR3 protein: CASSEVQGAMNIQYF
CDR3 DNA: TGTGCCAGCAGTGAAGTACAGGGGGCGATGAACATTCAGTACTTC

V gene: TRBV25-1
CDR3 length: 10
clone size: NA
J gene: TRBJ2-2
D gene: NA
CDR3 protein: CASGAGELFF
CDR3 DNA: TGTGCCAGTGGGGCCGGGGAGCTGTTTTTT

V gene: TRBV28
CDR3 length: 16
clone size: NA
J gene: TRBJ2-2
D gene: NA
CDR3 protein: CASRRTGQSNTGELFF
CDR3 DNA: TGTGCCAGCAGGCGTACTGGACAGTCGAACACCGGGGAGCTGTTTTTT

V gene: TRBV6-1
CDR3 length: 15
clone size: NA
J gene: TRBJ1-2
D gene: TRBD1
CDR3 protein: CASSGTGQDVYGYTF
CDR3 DNA: TGTGCCAGCAGTGGGACGGGACAGGACGTCTATGGCTACACCTTC

V gene: TRBV27
CDR3 length: 15
clone size: NA
J gene: TRBJ1-4
D gene: NA
CDR3 protein: CASSYGTARSEKLFF
CDR3 DNA: TGTGCCAGCAGTTATGGGACGGCGAGGAGTGAAAAACTGTTTTTT

V gene: TRBV6-1
CDR3 length: 14
clone size: NA
J gene: TRBJ2-1
D gene: NA
CDR3 protein: CASSEAITPWEQFF
CDR3 DNA: TGTGCCAGCAGTGAAGCTATTACACCCTGGGAGCAGTTCTTC

V gene: TRBV7-9
CDR3 length: 13
clone size: NA
J gene: TRBJ1-2
D gene: NA
CDR3 protein: CASSLGGLPGYTF
CDR3 DNA: TGTGCCAGCAGCCTCGGCGGGCTCCCAGGCTACACCTTC

V gene: TRBV5-5
CDR3 length: 13
clone size: NA
J gene: TRBJ2-7
D gene: NA
CDR3 protein: CASSLDRAYEQYF
CDR3 DNA: TGTGCCAGCAGCTTGGACAGAGCCTACGAGCAGTACTTC

V gene: TRBV7-7
CDR3 length: 13
clone size: NA
J gene: TRBJ2-1
D gene: NA
CDR3 protein: CASSYRESNEQFF
CDR3 DNA: TGTGCCAGCAGCTACCGGGAGTCCAATGAGCAGTTCTTC

V gene: TRBV7-3
CDR3 length: 16
clone size: NA
J gene: TRBJ2-3
D gene: NA
CDR3 protein: CASSLTNGIGTDTQYF
CDR3 DNA: TGTGCCAGCAGCTTAACTAATGGGATAGGCACAGATACGCAGTATTTT

V gene: TRBV7-9
CDR3 length: 15
clone size: NA
J gene: TRBJ1-1
D gene: NA
CDR3 protein: CASSWGGRWGTEAFF
CDR3 DNA: TGTGCCAGCAGCTGGGGGGGGAGGTGGGGCACTGAAGCTTTCTTT

V gene: TRBV7-6
CDR3 length: 17
clone size: NA
J gene: TRBJ2-1
D gene: NA
CDR3 protein: CASSLVPSEGGDNEQFF
CDR3 DNA: TGTGCCAGCAGCTTAGTTCCGTCCGAGGGGGGGGACAATGAGCAGTTCTTC

V gene: TRBV15
CDR3 length: 15
clone size: NA
J gene: TRBJ1-3
D gene: NA
CDR3 protein: CATSRGGGAGNTIYF
CDR3 DNA: TGTGCCACCAGCAGAGGAGGGGGAGCTGGAAACACCATATATTTT

V gene: TRBV7-9
CDR3 length: 15
clone size: NA
J gene: TRBJ2-7
D gene: NA
CDR3 protein: CASSPTGISIYEQYF
CDR3 DNA: TGTGCCAGCAGCCCTACCGGGATCAGTATCTACGAGCAGTACTTC

V gene: TRBV25-1
CDR3 length: 14
clone size: NA
J gene: TRBJ1-1
D gene: TRBD1
CDR3 protein: CASSETGVWTEAFF
CDR3 DNA: TGTGCCAGCAGTGAAACAGGGGTCTGGACTGAAGCTTTCTTT